The 21 T cell receptor beta chains below all came from one sample that was sequenced in a study of control samples from healthy donors and cancer patients. Assay: immunoSEQ multiplex PCR; the TCRdb copy retains only in-frame clones and omits some. The sample lists roughly 160,000 clones, around 88% occurring once. The sample comprised blood. These receptors were taken from a woman aged 30 to 39 in good health.

J is TRBJ1-2 and V is TRBV6-1; D remains unclear. The CDR3 totals 16 residues. The V end lost 0 bases, the J end lost 5 bases, and 16 bases lay between the germline ends. The germline gives CDR1 MNHNS, CDR2 SASEGT. CDR3 nucleotide sequence: TGTGCCAGCAGTGAAGCTCGTCCTTCCCCAGCGTATGGCTACACCTTC. Amino acids: CASSEARPSPAYGYTF.

V and J are TRBV2 and TRBJ2-3; no clear D gene. V gave up 6 bases and J gave up 2 bases, with 3 bases separating them. This CDR3 region has 11 residues. Germline CDR1 reads SNHLY; CDR2 reads FYNNEI. Here the CDR3 DNA reads TGTGCCAGCAGCTACACAGATACGCAGTATTTT. It specifies CASSYTDTQYF.

This clone was counted a few times. V gene TRBV6-1 combines with J gene TRBJ1-6; tentatively, D is TRBD1 (5 bases). The V end was cut by 0 bases, the J end by 14 bases, with 14 bases between. This CDR3 has 14 amino acids. Germline CDR1 and CDR2: MNHNS and SASEGT. In DNA, the CDR3 is TGTGCCAGCAGTGAAGCTCCGGGGGACTGGGCCCTCCACTTT. Translated: CASSEAPGDWALHF.

This clone was seen once. The chain carries TRBV11-2 and TRBJ2-3; 8 positions agree with TRBD2. This CDR3 has 16 residues. Germline CDR1 SGHAT, CDR2 FQNNGV. V was pared by 5 bases and J by 2 bases, with 9 bases of the junction left unmatched. CDR3 in DNA: TGTGCCAGCAGCACTCTTAGCGGGGCCTCCACAGATACGCAGTATTTT. Its protein product is CASSTLSGASTDTQYF.

The J gene is TRBJ1-3, the V gene TRBV5-4; D might be TRBD1 (5 bases). Germline-derived CDR1 and CDR2 are SGHNT and YYREEE (reference sequence). The CDR3 consists of 13 residues. V was cut by 4 bases and J by 5 bases, with 10 bases left in between. The CDR3 here is CASSTGTRNTIYF. The CDR3, as DNA: TGTGCCAGCAGCACCGGGACGCGAAACACCATATATTTT.

The V gene is TRBV19, the J gene TRBJ2-7; D is tentatively TRBD1 or TRBD2 (5 bases each). CDR1 LNHDA and CDR2 SQIVND come from the germline V gene (reference sequence). CDR3 length: 15 residues. With 0 bases removed from V and 2 bases from J, the gap between germline ends came to 11 bases. For the CDR3, the DNA is TGTGCCAGTAGTATAGAGGGGGAGACCCCCTACGAGCAGTACTTC. Protein sequence: CASSIEGETPYEQYF.

The rearrangement joins TRBV29-1 to TRBJ1-2; no clear D gene. The germline CDR1 and CDR2 sequences are SQVTM and ANQGSEA. Deletions cut 0 bases from V and 3 bases from J, with 5 bases between. The CDR3 runs to 12 residues. CDR3 region: CSVEDRYYGYTF. The CDR3, as DNA: TGCAGCGTTGAAGACAGATACTATGGCTACACCTTC.

Only one count was recorded for this clone. The chain couples TRBV11-2 to TRBJ2-7, with D hard to call. The V gene lost 5 bases and the J gene lost 3 bases, with 14 bases spanning the gap. Germline loops: CDR1 SGHAT, CDR2 FQNNGV. The CDR3 is made up of 14 amino acids. The CDR3 reads CASSHSDGRYEQYF. As DNA, the CDR3 is TGTGCCAGCAGCCATTCGGACGGACGCTACGAGCAGTACTTC.

This clone was detected a few times. V usage is TRBV5-4 and J usage is TRBJ1-3, with unresolved D. V lost 7 bases, J lost 3 bases, and 8 bases lay in between. Germline values: CDR1 SGHNT, CDR2 YYREEE (reference sequence). This CDR3 is 12 amino acids long. CDR3 sequence (DNA): TGTGCCAGCGGGGAGCGTGGAAACACCATATATTTT. Translating it yields CASGERGNTIYF.

In DNA form, the CDR3 reads TGTGCCAGCAGTAGAGCGACAGGGGGCGGGAACACTGAAGCTTTCTTT. Translated, it gives CASSRATGGGNTEAFF. This chain uses TRBV6-6 with TRBJ1-1, with 10 bases lining up with TRBD1. The V and J ends lost 5 bases and 1 base, in that order; junction bases with no gene match: 7. CDR1 and CDR2 (germline): MNHNY, SVGAGI (reference sequence). The CDR3 consists of 16 residues.

The chain is built from TRBV5-1 and TRBJ2-4, with 10 bases lining up with TRBD1. The CDR3 is 14 residues long. Looked up from germline, CDR1 is SGHRS and CDR2 is YFSETQ. Trimming removed 3 bases from V and 7 bases from J; junction bases left unmatched: 4. The CDR3 loop reads CASSSPGQGNIQYF. CDR3 nucleotides: TGCGCCAGCAGCTCCCCGGGACAGGGGAACATTCAGTACTTC.

The chain has TRBV5-4 and TRBJ1-1; no firm D call. CDR3 size: 13 residues. Trimming pared 4 bases from V and 1 base from J, leaving 8 bases between. Germline lookup yields CDR1 SGHNT and CDR2 YYREEE (reference sequence). The CDR3 protein is CASSPSANTEAFF. The CDR3 coding sequence is TGTGCCAGCAGCCCCTCCGCGAACACTGAAGCTTTCTTT.

This sequence joins TRBV28 and TRBJ2-3, with TRBD1 as a possible D gene (5 bases). CDR1 and CDR2 (germline): MDHEN, SYDVKM. The V end was cut by 4 bases, the J end by 5 bases, with 10 bases between. This CDR3 is built from 13 residues. CDR3 region: CASSSPGIDTQYF. For the CDR3, the DNA is TGTGCCAGCAGTTCCCCAGGGATAGATACGCAGTATTTT.

The chain uses TRBV6-5 and TRBJ2-2, with 11 bases aligning to TRBD2. The CDR3 is 15 residues long. J lost 6 bases, V lost 4 bases, and 4 bases had no gene match. Germline CDR1 reads MNHEY; CDR2 reads SVGAGI. CDR3 amino acids: CASSFFSGGAGELFF. CDR3 coding DNA: TGTGCCAGCAGTTTCTTTAGCGGGGGGGCCGGGGAGCTGTTTTTT.

V is TRBV6-4 and J is TRBJ2-1; D is possibly TRBD2 (6 bases). The CDR3 has 14 residues. The germline CDR1 and CDR2 sequences are MRHNA and SNTAGT. V lost 8 bases, J lost 2 bases, and 13 bases lay in between. CDR3 DNA sequence: TGTGCCAGCGGCCACGGGAGTGCCTACAATGAGCAGTTCTTC. This encodes CASGHGSAYNEQFF.

J is TRBJ2-2 and V is TRBV19; D call uncertain. The germline V gene encodes CDR1 LNHDA and CDR2 SQIVND (reference sequence). The length of the CDR3 is 13 residues. V was clipped by 7 bases and J by 2 bases, with 8 bases between them. The CDR3 region has the DNA TGTGCCAGTATGGGTACCAACACCGGGGAGCTGTTTTTT. Its translation: CASMGTNTGELFF.

The rearrangement links TRBV15 to TRBJ2-2; D gene uncertain. This CDR3 region has 14 residues. V was cut by 5 bases and J by 0 bases, with 7 bases left in between. Germline V lookup: CDR1 LNHNV, CDR2 YYDKDF (reference sequence). This chain's CDR3 is CATSLLSNTGELFF. CDR3 sequence (DNA): TGTGCCACCAGCCTACTATCGAACACCGGGGAGCTGTTTTTT. Full variable domain (remainder filled in from reference TRBV15 and TRBJ2-2): DAMVIQNPRYQVTQFGKPVTLSCSQTLNHNVMYWYQQKSSQAPKLLFHYYDKDFNNEADTPDNFQSRRPNTSFCFLDIRSPGLGDTAMYLCATSLLSNTGELFFGEGSRLTVL.

The chain uses TRBV10-2 and TRBJ2-3; D ambiguous. The CDR3 has 12 amino acids. Looked up from germline, CDR1 is WSHSY and CDR2 is SAAADI. Trimming stripped 6 bases from V and 4 bases from J, with 8 bases between. CDR3 DNA sequence: TGCGCCAGCAGGATGACCGCAGATACGCAGTATTTT. Its translation is CASRMTADTQYF.

The rearrangement links TRBV6-5 to TRBJ1-1, with D possibly TRBD1 on 5 matching bases. Trimming took off 5 bases at V and 0 bases at J, with 10 bases between the two ends. Germline V gene sequence: CDR1 MNHEY, CDR2 SVGAGI. The CDR3 sequence is 14 residues long. CDR3 coding DNA: TGTGCCAGCAGTCTAAGGGGCATGAACACTGAAGCTTTCTTT. This encodes CASSLRGMNTEAFF.

The chain combines TRBV2 with TRBJ1-6; TRBD1 matches at 7 bases. This CDR3 has 15 amino acids. Germline V CDR1 and CDR2: SNHLY, FYNNEI. The trim removed 6 bases at V and 9 bases at J, leaving 11 bases unmatched. CDR3 in DNA: TGTGCCAGCAGATTCCCCCGACAGGGCGGTTCACCCCTCCACTTT. It encodes CASRFPRQGGSPLHF.

The chain has TRBV19 and TRBJ1-6; D not certain. CDR1 and CDR2 (germline): LNHDA, SQIVND (reference sequence). The CDR3 spans 12 residues. Trimming took off 5 bases at V and 7 bases at J, with 6 bases between the two ends. CDR3 residues: CASSSANSPLHF. The CDR3 DNA sequence: TGTGCCAGTAGTTCGGCAAATTCACCCCTCCACTTT.